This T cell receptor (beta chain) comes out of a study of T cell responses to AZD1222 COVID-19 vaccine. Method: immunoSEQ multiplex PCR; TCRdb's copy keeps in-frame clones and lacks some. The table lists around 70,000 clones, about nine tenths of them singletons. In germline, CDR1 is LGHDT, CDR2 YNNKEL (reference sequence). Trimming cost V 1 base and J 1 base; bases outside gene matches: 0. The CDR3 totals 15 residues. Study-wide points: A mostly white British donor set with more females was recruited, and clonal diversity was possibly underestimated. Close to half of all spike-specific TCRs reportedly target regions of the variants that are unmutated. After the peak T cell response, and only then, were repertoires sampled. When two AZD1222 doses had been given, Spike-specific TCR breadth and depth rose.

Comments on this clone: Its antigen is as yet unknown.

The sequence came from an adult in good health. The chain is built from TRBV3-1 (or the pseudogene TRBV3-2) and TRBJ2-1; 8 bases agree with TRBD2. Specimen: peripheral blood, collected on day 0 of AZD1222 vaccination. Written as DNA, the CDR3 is TGTGCCAGCAGCCAAGGCGGGAGGTCCTACAATGAGCAGTTCTTC. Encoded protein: CASSQGGRSYNEQFF.